This T cell receptor beta chain was profiled in a study of blood T cell repertoires in COVID-19. About the research overall: There were acute and convalescent COVID-19 samples, and they came from the United States, Italy and Spain. The analysed material was cDNA or gDNA that came from T cells, B-cell-depleted T cells, or PBMCs.

Authors' methods: How many nucleated cells were present was estimated from reference gene primer amplification. Repertoires were generated with immunoSEQ multiplex PCR, while TCRdb's copy carries only in-frame clones and drops some. V, J and clone size reflect that table, while D and trimming were determined from the DNA. The table includes about 260,000 clones, about 86% detected once. Germline lookup yields CDR1 SGHRS and CDR2 YFSETQ. V was trimmed by 0 bases and J by 3 bases, leaving 9 bases between them. The CDR3 is 14 amino acids. Input material: peripheral blood. This receptor was obtained from a man in his thirties or forties with active or convalescent COVID-19. V and J are TRBV5-1 and TRBJ2-5, with no clear D. The CDR3 reads CASSLALAEETQYF. The CDR3 DNA is TGCGCCAGCAGCTTGGCCCTTGCGGAAGAGACCCAGTACTTC.